The sequence of this T cell receptor (beta chain) was determined in a study of T cells after yellow fever vaccination. MiXCR was run by TCRdb on the 5' RACE reads, yielding one entry per CDR3 protein. The sample shows 450,000 to 600,000 distinct CDR3 sequences, around a sixth of them seen only once. Study-wide points: The secondary response was weaker, and its peak arrived faster, on day 5 versus 15.

This clonotype has only a few counts. Its cognate antigen is unknown. This CDR3 spans 14 amino acids. Germline V gene data show CDR1 as KGHSH and CDR2 as LQKENI. The V and J ends lost 2 bases and 3 bases, in that order; junction bases with no gene match: 3. The sample in question was PBMCs, obtained around 5 days after the first yellow fever vaccination. This clonotype was obtained from a man aged 18 to 35 who received the YFV17D yellow fever vaccine. The chain is built from TRBV18 and TRBJ2-7; TRBD1 agrees at 8 bases. The DNA of the CDR3 is TGTGCCAGCTCACCAACAGGGGGTGACTACGAGCAGTACTTC. It codes for CASSPTGGDYEQYF.